The 22 T cell receptor beta chains given below trace back to one sample, sequenced in a study of CD8 T cells in ankylosing spondylitis. The study, taken as a whole, reports: Blood of patients with ankylosing spondylitis appeared to be characterized by a TCR beta motif of eight or nine highly homologous variants.

These TCRs are of unknown antigen specificity. TCRdb redid the calling of the 5' RACE reads with MiXCR, one entry per CDR3 protein. The sample holds more than 250,000 distinct CDR3 sequences, under 8.5% seen once. The sequencing input was blood, either unsorted or a sorted T cell fraction (not recorded which). The source of these receptors is a male donor with ankylosing spondylitis.

V is TRBV5-5 and J is TRBJ2-5; D is ambiguous. V lost 4 bases, J lost 4 bases, and 8 bases lay in between. Germline CDR1 SGHKS, CDR2 YYEKEE (reference sequence). The CDR3 runs 12 residues. The CDR3 coding sequence is TGTGCCAGCAGCGGGTCTGGAGAGACCCAGTACTTC. Translation: CASSGSGETQYF. The whole variable domain, remainder taken from reference TRBV5-5 and TRBJ2-5, is DAGVTQSPTHLIKTRGQQVTLRCSPISGHKSVSWYQQVLGQGPQFIFQYYEKEERGRGNFPDRFSARQFPNYSSELNVNALLLGDSALYLCASSGSGETQYFGPGTRLLVL.

This clonotype has more than one count but fewer than ten. The genes are TRBV4-2 and TRBJ2-7, with D possibly being TRBD2 (5 bases). V lost 0 bases and J 3 bases, leaving 9 bases between the germline ends. This CDR3 has 14 amino acids. Germline-derived CDR1 and CDR2 are LGHNA and YNFKEQ. The CDR3 loop is CASSQDPGYYEQYF. Here the CDR3 DNA reads TGTGCCAGCAGCCAAGATCCGGGGTACTACGAGCAGTACTTC.

V and J are TRBV28 and TRBJ2-7; D remains ambiguous. Germline CDR1 is MDHEN and CDR2 is SYDVKM. Trimming removed 6 bases from V and 0 bases from J, with 15 bases in between. This CDR3 spans 15 amino acids. The CDR3, as DNA: TGTGCCAGCAGGAAGGCAGAGATAAGCTCCTACGAGCAGTACTTC. Protein product: CASRKAEISSYEQYF.

This clonotype has a count of ten or more. The chain joins TRBV7-9 to TRBJ2-7, with D possibly being TRBD1 (5 bases). V was clipped by 6 bases and J by 2 bases, with 8 bases between them. This CDR3 has 12 residues. The germline V gene encodes CDR1 SEHNR and CDR2 FQNEAQ (reference sequence). The CDR3 DNA reads TGTGCCAGCAGTTCGACAGCCTACGAGCAGTACTTC. Protein sequence: CASSSTAYEQYF.

The rearrangement uses TRBV6-5 and TRBJ1-5; D call uncertain. The CDR3 runs to 15 residues. V lost 2 bases and J lost 6, with 14 bases in between. Germline CDR1 is MNHEY and CDR2 is SVGAGI. CDR3 bases: TGTGCCAGCAGTTACCCGCCCAGTCTGGGTCAGCCCCAGCATTTT. Its protein is CASSYPPSLGQPQHF.

This clonotype was recorded at least ten times. The chain recombines TRBV12-3 or TRBV12-4 with TRBJ2-5; 12 nucleotides align to TRBD1. This CDR3 region has 15 residues. The trim removed 6 bases at V and 5 bases at J, leaving 7 bases unmatched. The CDR3 nucleotides are TGTGCCAGCAGGCAGGGACAGGGGGCGAGGGAGACCCAGTACTTC. It codes for CASRQGQGARETQYF.

V gene TRBV9 combines with J gene TRBJ1-1; the D is unclear. Trimming took off 1 base at V and 4 bases at J, with 11 bases between the two ends. This CDR3 comprises 14 residues. Germline values: CDR1 SGDLS, CDR2 YYNGEE. CDR3 sequence reads: CASSVSPSGTEAFF. In DNA form, the CDR3 reads TGTGCCAGCAGCGTATCTCCTTCGGGCACTGAAGCTTTCTTT. The variable domain in full, completed from reference TRBV9 and TRBJ1-1, reads DSGVTQTPKHLITATGQRVTLRCSPRSGDLSVYWYQQSLDQGLQFLIQYYNGEERAKGNILERFSAQQFPDLHSELNLSSLELGDSALYFCASSVSPSGTEAFFGQGTRLTVV.

This clonotype was seen ten or more times. The V and J genes are TRBV9 and TRBJ2-7; D unresolved. Trimming cost V 4 bases and J 0 bases, with 11 bases left between them. CDR3 length equals 14 residues. Looked up from germline, CDR1 is SGDLS and CDR2 is YYNGEE. The CDR3 loop reads CASSQGQSSYEQYF. The CDR3 DNA reads TGTGCCAGCAGCCAAGGCCAGAGCTCCTACGAGCAGTACTTC.

This clonotype has a count of ten or more. This chain links TRBV5-1 with TRBJ2-7, with TRBD1 matching 9 bases. The ends lost 5 bases at V and 9 bases at J; junction bases unmatched: 15. The CDR3 sequence is 15 residues long. Looked up from germline, CDR1 is SGHRS and CDR2 is YFSETQ. CDR3 in amino acids: CASRLTGQGNAGQYF. The CDR3 region has the DNA TGCGCCAGCAGGTTGACGGGACAGGGCAACGCTGGGCAGTACTTC.

The chain links TRBV7-9 to TRBJ2-7, with 12 bases that match TRBD1. V gave up 5 bases and J gave up 5 bases; unmatched junction bases: 10. Germline CDR1 is SEHNR and CDR2 is FQNEAQ (reference sequence). The CDR3 is 16 residues long. CDR3 nucleotides: TGTGCCAGCAGCCCCAATTGGGGACAGGGGGCCAACGAGCAGTACTTC. It translates to CASSPNWGQGANEQYF.

The chain is built from TRBV12-3 or TRBV12-4 and TRBJ2-3, with D possibly being TRBD2 (6 bases). Trimming stripped 3 bases from V and 2 bases from J, with 12 bases between. The length of the CDR3 is 15 residues. In DNA form, the CDR3 reads TGTGCCAGCAGTTTCCTAGGGAGGAACACAGATACGCAGTATTTT. Translated, it gives CASSFLGRNTDTQYF.

The rearrangement links TRBV29-1 to TRBJ2-7, with 9 bases matching TRBD2. With 6 bases clipped from V and 0 bases from J, the junction kept 6 bases outside the gene matches. Germline-derived CDR1 and CDR2 are SQVTM and ANQGSEA. CDR3 length: 14 residues. CDR3 residues: CSVQGSGSSYEQYF. CDR3 DNA: TGCAGCGTCCAGGGTAGCGGGAGCTCCTACGAGCAGTACTTC.

This chain links TRBV29-1 with TRBJ2-3; 7 bases are shared with TRBD1. CDR1 SQVTM and CDR2 ANQGSEA come from the germline V gene. The CDR3 contains 14 residues. The V and J ends lost 1 base and 4 bases, in that order; junction bases with no gene match: 5. The CDR3 nucleotides read TGCAGCGTTGAAGGGGTAGGGGGCGCAGATACGCAGTATTTT. As protein: CSVEGVGGADTQYF.

This clonotype appeared a few times. The rearrangement joins TRBV5-1 to TRBJ2-3, with no clear D. The CDR3 is made up of 13 amino acids. Germline lookup yields CDR1 SGHRS and CDR2 YFSETQ. V was pared by 6 bases and J by 0 bases, with 8 bases between. The CDR3 here is CASMETSTDTQYF. CDR3 DNA sequence: TGCGCCAGCATGGAGACCAGCACAGATACGCAGTATTTT. Full variable domain (remainder filled in from reference TRBV5-1 and TRBJ2-3): KAGVTQTPRYLIKTRGQQVTLSCSPISGHRSVSWYQQTPGQGLQFLFEYFSETQRNKGNFPGRFSGRQFSNSRSEMNVSTLELGDSALYLCASMETSTDTQYFGPGTRLTVL.

V usage is TRBV5-6 and J usage is TRBJ2-5, with D perhaps matching TRBD2 (5 bases). Trimming stripped 4 bases from V and 4 bases from J, with 11 bases between. CDR3 length: 13 residues. Germline V CDR1 and CDR2: SGHDT, YYEEEE. In nucleotides, the CDR3 is TGTGCCAGCAGCCCTGGACTTCTAGAGACCCAGTACTTC. Encoded protein: CASSPGLLETQYF.

This sequence joins TRBV7-9 and TRBJ1-1, with D uncertain. Trimming stripped 1 base from V and 3 bases from J, with 15 bases between. Germline CDR1 SEHNR, CDR2 FQNEAQ (reference sequence). CDR3 size: 16 residues. CDR3 nucleotide sequence: TGTGCCAGCAGCTTAGATCGTGTGGAGACGGACACTGAAGCTTTCTTT. Its translation: CASSLDRVETDTEAFF.

The V gene is TRBV7-9, the J gene TRBJ1-2; TRBD1 might be the D (6 bases). V shed 1 base and J shed 7 bases, with 10 bases lying between them. CDR1 is SEHNR and CDR2 is FQNEAQ in the germline V gene (reference sequence). The CDR3 has 13 amino acids. The CDR3 coding sequence is TGTGCCAGCAGCTTAGGGTCAGGGGCTGGCTACACCTTC. This codes for CASSLGSGAGYTF.

A few counts support this clonotype. CDR3 bases: TGTGCCAGCAGCTTATTGGGCGGGGTCTCCTACAATGAGCAGTTCTTC. This codes for CASSLLGGVSYNEQFF. The chain combines TRBV7-2 with TRBJ2-1, with TRBD2 as a possible D gene (6 bases). Germline values: CDR1 SGHTA, CDR2 FQGNSA. CDR3 length equals 16 residues. V shed 2 bases and J shed 0 bases, with 11 bases lying between them.

This clonotype was observed a handful of times. The V gene is TRBV9, the J gene TRBJ2-1; D is perhaps TRBD2 (6 bases). Trimming stripped 3 bases from V and 6 bases from J, with 19 bases between. The CDR3 totals 16 residues. CDR1 is SGDLS, CDR2 YYNGEE, per germline. CDR3 bases: TGTGCCAGCAGCGAGACCGCTAGCGTAAATGGCAATGAGCAGTTCTTC. Protein product: CASSETASVNGNEQFF.

There are many counts of this clonotype. The V call is TRBV10-3, the J call TRBJ2-3, with 12 bases identical to TRBD1. The V segment lost 0 bases and the J segment 4 bases; nucleotides outside the gene matches: 2. The CDR3 is 16 residues long. Per germline, CDR1 ENHRY and CDR2 SYGVKD. Here the CDR3 reads CAISESGTGGPDTQYF. CDR3 nucleotides: TGTGCCATCAGTGAGTCTGGGACAGGGGGCCCAGATACGCAGTATTTT.

The chain couples TRBV5-1 to TRBJ1-2; TRBD1 agrees at 10 bases. CDR1 and CDR2 (germline): SGHRS, YFSETQ. The CDR3 is 14 residues long. V was pared by 6 bases and J by 1 base, with 3 bases of the junction left unmatched. DNA of the CDR3: TGCGCCAGCACCGGGACAGGGGTTAACTATGGCTACACCTTC. Protein sequence: CASTGTGVNYGYTF.

This clonotype was seen a handful of times. This chain links TRBV27 with TRBJ2-4; D is ambiguous. Deletions cut 7 bases from V and 0 bases from J, with 13 bases between. CDR3 length: 15 residues. Per germline, CDR1 MNHEY and CDR2 SMNVEV (reference sequence). CDR3 in DNA: TGTGCCAGCATGGAGTGGGGTCAAGCCAAAAACATTCAGTACTTC. Amino acid sequence: CASMEWGQAKNIQYF.